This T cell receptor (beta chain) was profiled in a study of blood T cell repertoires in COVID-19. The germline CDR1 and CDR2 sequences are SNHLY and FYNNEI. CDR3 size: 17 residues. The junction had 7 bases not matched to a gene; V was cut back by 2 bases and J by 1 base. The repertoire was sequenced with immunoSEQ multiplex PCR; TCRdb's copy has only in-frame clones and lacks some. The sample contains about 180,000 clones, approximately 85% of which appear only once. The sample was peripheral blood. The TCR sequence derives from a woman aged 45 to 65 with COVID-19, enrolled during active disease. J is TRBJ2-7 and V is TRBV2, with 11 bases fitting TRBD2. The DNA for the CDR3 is TGTGCCAGCAGTGAAACTTTTAGCGGGGGGGCATCCTACGAGCAGTACTTC. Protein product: CASSETFSGGASYEQYF. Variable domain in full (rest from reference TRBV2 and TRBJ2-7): EPEVTQTPSHQVTQMGQEVILRCVPISNHLYFYWYRQILGQKVEFLVSFYNNEISEKSEIFDDQFSVERPDGSNFTLKIRSTKLEDSAMYFCASSETFSGGASYEQYFGPGTRLTVT.